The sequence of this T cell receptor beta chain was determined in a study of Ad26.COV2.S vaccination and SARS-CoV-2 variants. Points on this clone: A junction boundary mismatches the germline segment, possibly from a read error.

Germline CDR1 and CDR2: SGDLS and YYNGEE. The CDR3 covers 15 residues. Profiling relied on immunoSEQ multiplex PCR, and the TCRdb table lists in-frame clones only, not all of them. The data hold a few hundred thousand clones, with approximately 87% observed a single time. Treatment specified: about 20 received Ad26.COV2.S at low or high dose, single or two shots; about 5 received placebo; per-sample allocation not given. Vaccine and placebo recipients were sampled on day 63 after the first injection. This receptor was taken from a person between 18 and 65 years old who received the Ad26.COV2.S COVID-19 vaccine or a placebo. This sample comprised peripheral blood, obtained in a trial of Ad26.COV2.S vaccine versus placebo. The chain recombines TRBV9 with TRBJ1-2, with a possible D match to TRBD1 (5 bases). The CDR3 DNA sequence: TGTGCCAGCAGCTCCTTGGCTTTCAGGGCTGGTGGCCACACCTTC. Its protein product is CASSSLAFRAGGHTF.